These T cell receptor beta chains were read from a single sample in a study of T cell repertoires in cytomegalovirus infection. These receptors are not linked to any known antigen. Each CDR3 protein is one row after TCRdb ran MiXCR on the reads. The sample includes hundreds of thousands of distinct CDR3 sequences, less than 35% of them seen just once. The sample was cultured CD8+ T cells from PBMCs, taken from culture after CMV antigen stimulation. Source of these receptors: a human donor in good health (CMV status not recorded). Some clones in this sample may be carry-over from other donors' samples. CDR3s include the opening cysteine and the closing phenylalanine or tryptophan. Fields, in order: V gene, CDR3 length, D gene, J gene, clone size, CDR3 protein, CDR3 DNA. The D gene is left open where the match is weak. A row's size may be missing; if present it is once, few, many or a size class.

TRBV24-1	13	-	TRBJ2-1	-	CATSGSRYNEQFF	TGTGCCACCAGTGGGTCTCGGTACAATGAGCAGTTCTTC
TRBV6-1	17	TRBD2	TRBJ2-3	few	CASSNGAGGPYTDTQYF	TGTGCCAGCAGTAACGGGGCGGGGGGGCCCTACACAGATACGCAGTATTTT
TRBV15	15	-	TRBJ1-2	few	CATSADRSLPYGYTF	TGTGCCACCAGCGCTGACAGAAGCCTCCCTTATGGCTACACCTTC
TRBV6-1	16	-	TRBJ2-2	few	CASRETIKGLTGELFF	TGTGCCAGCAGAGAGACAATCAAGGGACTTACCGGGGAGCTGTTTTTT
TRBV4-3	15	-	TRBJ2-3	few	CASSQDPSPLATQYF	TGCGCCAGCAGCCAAGACCCTAGCCCCCTCGCTACGCAGTATTTT
TRBV5-8	13	TRBD1	TRBJ2-1	few	CASSPYRGLLKFF	TGTGCCAGCAGCCCATACAGGGGGCTCTTGAAGTTCTTC
TRBV9	16	-	TRBJ1-2	-	CASSIPGRQNSSGYTF	TGTGCCAGCAGCATTCCGGGGAGGCAGAATTCTTCTGGCTACACCTTC
TRBV6-2/TRBV6-3	13	-	TRBJ2-5	few	CASSYYPDETQYF	TGTGCCAGCAGTTACTATCCAGATGAGACCCAGTACTTC
TRBV6-5	16	-	TRBJ2-7	few	CASSYGRRFLPYEQYF	TGTGCCAGCAGTTACGGGAGGCGGTTCCTCCCCTACGAGCAGTACTTT
TRBV12-3/TRBV12-4	12	-	TRBJ1-1	-	CASSMGMAEAFF	TGTGCCAGCAGTATGGGAATGGCTGAAGCTTTCTTT
TRBV7-4	12	-	TRBJ1-4	-	CASSFSNEKLFF	TGTGCCAGCAGCTTTAGTAATGAAAAACTGTTTTTT
TRBV7-9	16	TRBD1	TRBJ2-3	-	CASSLAGQESTDTQYF	TGTGCCAGCAGCTTAGCGGGACAGGAGAGCACAGATACGCAGTATTTT
TRBV7-2	15	-	TRBJ2-3	many	CASSLEGLLRDTQYF	TGTGCCAGCAGCTTAGAGGGACTGCTAAGAGATACGCAGTATTTT
TRBV15	14	TRBD1	TRBJ2-5	-	CATSRGTGEETQYF	TGTGCCACCAGCAGAGGGACAGGGGAAGAGACCCAGTACTTC
TRBV7-6	14	-	TRBJ1-2	many	CASSPAGALGGYTF	TGTGCCAGCAGCCCGGCGGGGGCGTTGGGAGGCTACACCTTC
TRBV19	11	-	TRBJ2-1	-	CASKAINEQFF	TGTGCCAGTAAGGCTATCAATGAGCAGTTCTTC
TRBV4-3	14	-	TRBJ2-5	few	CASSHDRTQETQYF	TGCGCCAGCAGCCACGACAGAACTCAAGAGACCCAGTACTTC
TRBV14	16	-	TRBJ1-1	few	CASSPYLIFGWDEAFF	TGTGCCAGCAGCCCGTATCTGATCTTCGGCTGGGATGAAGCTTTCTTT
TRBV6-6	13	-	TRBJ1-2	many	CASSYRDNYGYTF	TGTGCCAGCAGTTACCGGGACAACTATGGCTACACCTTC
TRBV6-2/TRBV6-3	18	TRBD1	TRBJ2-7	few	CASSYSPATGGIPYEQYF	TGTGCCAGCAGTTACTCTCCCGCAACAGGGGGTATCCCCTACGAGCAGTACTTC
TRBV7-9	12	-	TRBJ2-7	many	CASSLVEVLQYF	TGTGCCAGCAGCTTAGTGGAGGTGCTGCAGTACTTC
TRBV19	15	-	TRBJ1-1	-	CASSIQTGLNTEAFF	TGTGCCAGTAGTATCCAGACAGGACTGAACACTGAAGCTTTCTTT
TRBV27	13	TRBD1	TRBJ2-1	-	CASSIFTGEGQFF	TGTGCCAGCAGTATCTTTACAGGGGAAGGGCAGTTCTTC
TRBV7-2	13	-	TRBJ1-2	many	CASSPLWGTGYTF	TGTGCCAGCAGCCCACTTTGGGGGACTGGCTACACCTTC
TRBV24-1	13	-	TRBJ2-3	-	CATRETGTDTQYF	TGTGCCACCAGGGAGACAGGCACAGATACGCAGTATTTT
TRBV7-6	16	-	TRBJ1-3	many	CASSSSGSGYGNTIYF	TGTGCCAGCAGCTCCTCAGGGTCGGGGTATGGAAACACCATATATTTT
TRBV24-1	15	TRBD1	TRBJ2-5	-	CATSDADRGKETQYF	TGTGCCACCAGTGATGCGGACAGGGGCAAAGAGACCCAGTACTTC
TRBV24-1	16	-	TRBJ2-3	-	CATSGFGIRGPDTQYF	TGTGCCACCAGTGGCTTCGGCATCAGAGGCCCAGATACGCAGTATTTT
TRBV7-9	15	TRBD2	TRBJ2-1	-	CASSRVAGEPNEQFF	TGTGCCAGCAGCCGGGTAGCGGGGGAACCTAATGAGCAGTTCTTC
TRBV4-1	18	TRBD1	TRBJ1-5	many	CASSQGIGGSYSNQPQHF	TGCGCCAGCAGCCAAGGGATAGGGGGCAGCTATAGCAATCAGCCCCAGCATTTT
TRBV28	16	TRBD1	TRBJ1-2	-	CASRPIPQGRIWGYTF	TGTGCCAGCAGACCGATCCCACAGGGGCGGATTTGGGGCTACACCTTC
TRBV7-2	12	-	TRBJ2-2	many	CASELFTGELFF	TGTGCCAGCGAGCTTTTCACCGGGGAGCTGTTTTTT
TRBV28	14	-	TRBJ2-5	-	CVSTPSGEQETQYF	TGTGTCAGCACCCCGTCGGGGGAGCAAGAGACCCAGTACTTC
TRBV20-1	14	-	TRBJ1-1	few	CSARSPTANTEAFF	TGCAGTGCTAGATCCCCGACTGCGAACACTGAAGCTTTCTTT
TRBV11-2	15	TRBD2	TRBJ2-3	few	CASNLIGTSGDTQYF	TGTGCCAGCAACCTGATCGGGACTAGCGGGGATACGCAGTATTTT
TRBV4-1	14	-	TRBJ1-2	-	CASSQEGGSDGYTF	TGCGCCAGCAGCCAGGAGGGGGGATCCGATGGCTACACCTTC
TRBV11-2	13	TRBD1	TRBJ2-5	-	CASSLDRGWTQYF	TGTGCCAGCAGCTTGGACAGGGGTTGGACCCAGTACTTC
TRBV7-2	15	-	TRBJ2-7	many	CASSLRQIPSYEQYF	TGTGCCAGCAGCTTAAGACAGATCCCCTCCTACGAGCAGTACTTC
TRBV19	12	-	TRBJ2-1	-	CASSISPAGQFF	TGTGCCAGTAGTATAAGCCCCGCCGGGCAGTTCTTC
TRBV28	14	-	TRBJ1-1	-	CASSFWGRYTEAFF	TGTGCCAGCAGTTTTTGGGGGCGGTACACTGAAGCTTTCTTT
TRBV5-6	14	-	TRBJ2-1	once	CASSLLVTYNEQFF	TGTGCCAGCAGCTTGTTAGTTACCTACAATGAGCAGTTCTTC
TRBV7-2	18	TRBD1	TRBJ2-6	-	CVSSLGQVVYSGANVLTF	TGTGTCAGCAGCTTGGGACAGGTGGTGTACTCTGGGGCCAACGTCCTGACTTTC
TRBV6-2/TRBV6-3	20	-	TRBJ1-5	-	CASSYSKSKSQALFRLAQHF	TGTGCCAGCAGTTACTCGAAATCAAAGTCCCAGGCGTTGTTTCGACTGGCCCAGCATTTT
TRBV7-9	12	-	TRBJ1-1	-	CASGAPEPPPFF	TGTGCCAGCGGGGCGCCTGAGCCTCCCCCCTTCTTT